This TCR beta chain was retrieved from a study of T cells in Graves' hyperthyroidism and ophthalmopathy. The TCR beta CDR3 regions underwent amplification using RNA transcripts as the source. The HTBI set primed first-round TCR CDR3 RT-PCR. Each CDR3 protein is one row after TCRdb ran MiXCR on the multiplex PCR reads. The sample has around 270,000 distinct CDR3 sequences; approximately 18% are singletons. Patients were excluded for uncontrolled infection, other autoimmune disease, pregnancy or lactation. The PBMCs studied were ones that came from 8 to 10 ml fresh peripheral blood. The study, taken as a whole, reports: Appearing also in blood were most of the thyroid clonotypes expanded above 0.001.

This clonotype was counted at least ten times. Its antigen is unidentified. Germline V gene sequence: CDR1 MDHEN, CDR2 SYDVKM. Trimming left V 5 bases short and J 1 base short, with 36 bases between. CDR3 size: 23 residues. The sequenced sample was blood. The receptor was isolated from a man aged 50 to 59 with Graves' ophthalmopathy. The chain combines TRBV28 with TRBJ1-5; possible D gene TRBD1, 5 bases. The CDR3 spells CASSTTFIQTGDRGSRSNQPQHF. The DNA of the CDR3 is TGTGCCAGCAGTACGACATTCATTCAGACGGGTGATCGGGGGTCAAGGAGCAATCAGCCCCAGCATTTT.